Below, one T cell receptor (beta chain) is given with its context. Its antigen is unknown. Unique molecular identifiers were carried by the TCR beta cDNA libraries. TCRdb used MiXCR to reprocess the PCR reads, holding one entry per CDR3 protein. The profile covers 750,000 to 900,000 distinct CDR3 sequences, with roughly 50% appearing a single time and roughly 4.4% taken by the ten largest. These data originate in a study of post-analysis software for immune sequencing data. Study results and caveats: Under F measure analysis, samples from one preparation batch co-clustered strongly.

Sequenced input: blood. The sequence was obtained from a girl between 5 and 17 years old with multiple sclerosis.

The CDR3 reads CASSHLAPSYNEQFF. Written as DNA, the CDR3 is TGTGCCAGCAGCCATCTGGCCCCCTCCTACAATGAGCAGTTCTTC. The gene calls are TRBV7-9 and TRBJ2-1; unclear D gene. CDR3 length equals 15 residues. CDR1 is SEHNR, CDR2 FQNEAQ, per germline (reference sequence). V gave up 5 bases and J gave up 0 bases, with 11 bases separating them.